One T cell receptor beta chain is described in this entry. The antigen is undetermined. Trimming at V came to 0 bases and at J to 1 base, leaving 6 bases not matched to a gene. The CDR3 is 17 amino acids. Germline V gene data show CDR1 as SEHNR and CDR2 as FQNEAQ (reference sequence). Primed by a sample-barcoded 5' primer and a J-beta primer mix, a second PCR proceeded for about 7 to 11 cycles. TCRdb redid the calling of the 5' RACE reads with MiXCR, one entry per CDR3 protein. The data contain roughly 550,000 distinct CDR3 sequences, around 24% of them singletons. This record comes from a study of blood T cells in healthy people across ages. Whole-study results and caveats: Both higher diversity and more naive CD4+ cells marked long-lived donors when set against aged donors.

The data were also submitted as part of a second study, on T cells of mothers and their children. That work contributes: Second-round PCR products received sample barcodes and 2-4 random nucleotides from the M1S primer.

The sequence derives from a boy aged 5 to 17 in good health. The specimen sequenced was blood. V and J are TRBV7-9 and TRBJ1-2, with 9 positions matching TRBD1. CDR3 region: CASSLALRDRDNYGYTF. The CDR3 DNA is TGTGCCAGCAGCTTAGCGCTAAGGGACAGGGATAACTATGGCTACACCTTC.